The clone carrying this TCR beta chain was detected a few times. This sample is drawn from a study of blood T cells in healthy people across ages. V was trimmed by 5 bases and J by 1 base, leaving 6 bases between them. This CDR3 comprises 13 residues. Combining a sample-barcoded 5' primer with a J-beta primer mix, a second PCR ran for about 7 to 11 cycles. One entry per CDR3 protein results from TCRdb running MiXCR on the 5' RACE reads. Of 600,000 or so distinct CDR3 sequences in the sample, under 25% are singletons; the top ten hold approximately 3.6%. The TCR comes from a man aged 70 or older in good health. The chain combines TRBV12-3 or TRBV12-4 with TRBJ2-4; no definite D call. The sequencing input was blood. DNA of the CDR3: TGTGCCAGCAGTGTCAGGGCCAAAAACATTCAGTACTTC. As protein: CASSVRAKNIQYF.